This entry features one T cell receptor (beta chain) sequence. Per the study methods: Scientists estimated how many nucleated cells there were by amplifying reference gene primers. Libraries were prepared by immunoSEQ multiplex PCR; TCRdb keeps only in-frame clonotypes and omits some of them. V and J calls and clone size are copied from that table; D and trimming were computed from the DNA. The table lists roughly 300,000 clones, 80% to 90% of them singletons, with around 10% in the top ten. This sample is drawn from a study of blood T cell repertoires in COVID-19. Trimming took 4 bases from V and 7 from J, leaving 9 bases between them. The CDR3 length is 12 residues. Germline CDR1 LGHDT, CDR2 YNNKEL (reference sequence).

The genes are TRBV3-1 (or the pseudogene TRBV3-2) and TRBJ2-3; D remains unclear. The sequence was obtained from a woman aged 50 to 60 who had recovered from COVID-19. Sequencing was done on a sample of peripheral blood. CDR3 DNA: TGTGCCAGCAGCCCCCGAGAACATACGCAGTATTTT. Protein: CASSPREHTQYF.